Shown below are 30 T cell receptor beta chains from a single sample sequenced in a study of cytomegalovirus exposure and HLA in healthy donors. The study ran its PCR with 60 Vbeta and 13 Jbeta primers. Here immunoSEQ multiplex PCR was the method, and the copy in TCRdb shows in-frame clones only, minus some. The data contain about 160,000 clones, 70% to 85% of them seen just once; the ten biggest clones take up about 1.5%. Sequencing was done on a sample of PBMCs. These receptors were obtained from a male donor in good health and CMV-seronegative.

This clone has only one observation. V gene TRBV7-9 combines with J gene TRBJ2-3; 9 bases agree with TRBD1. The ends lost 10 bases at V and 1 base at J; junction bases unmatched: 9. Germline assignment: CDR1 SEHNR and CDR2 FQNEAQ (reference sequence). The CDR3 length is 15 residues. For the CDR3, the DNA is TGTGCCACCGAATGGGGGGACAGGGGCACAGATACGCAGTATTTT. Translating gives CATEWGDRGTDTQYF.

This clone occurred a few times. The chain is built from TRBV7-6 and TRBJ2-3; 10 bases are shared with TRBD2. The CDR3 totals 16 residues. Germline trimming cut 6 bases from V and 0 bases from J; bases unmatched to any gene: 6. CDR1 and CDR2 (germline): SGHVS, FNYEAQ. The CDR3 is CASRRAGGSSTDTQYF. The CDR3 nucleotides are TGTGCCAGCAGACGAGCGGGAGGGAGTAGCACAGATACGCAGTATTTT.

The table lists this clone with a count of one. This chain connects TRBV25-1 to TRBJ1-1; the match to TRBD1 covers 7 bases. Germline V gene sequence: CDR1 MGHDK, CDR2 SYGVNS. The CDR3 is 15 residues long. V gave up 0 bases and J gave up 4 bases; unmatched junction bases: 5. As DNA, the CDR3 is TGTGCCAGCAGTGAATACCAAGGGGGCAGCACTGAAGCTTTCTTT. Translating gives CASSEYQGGSTEAFF.

The rearrangement joins TRBV9 to TRBJ2-5; 16 bases line up with TRBD2. Germline V CDR1 and CDR2: SGDLS, YYNGEE. The CDR3 is 19 amino acids. J lost 2 bases, V lost 4 bases, and 11 bases had no gene match. The CDR3 protein is CASSPGLAGGPFRQETQYF. The CDR3 region has the DNA TGTGCCAGCAGCCCGGGACTAGCGGGGGGGCCGTTCCGGCAAGAGACCCAGTACTTC. The full variable domain, completed using reference TRBV9 and TRBJ2-5, is DSGVTQTPKHLITATGQRVTLRCSPRSGDLSVYWYQQSLDQGLQFLIQYYNGEERAKGNILERFSAQQFPDLHSELNLSSLELGDSALYFCASSPGLAGGPFRQETQYFGPGTRLLVL.

V is TRBV7-8 and J is TRBJ2-5; 8 bases are a match to TRBD2. With V trimmed by 1 base and J by 2 bases, 9 bases remained unmatched. The CDR3 has 17 residues. The germline gives CDR1 SGHVS, CDR2 FQNEAQ. The CDR3 DNA is TGTGCCAGCAGCTTAGTACTACTAGCGGATAGGCAAGAGACCCAGTACTTC. Translated, it gives CASSLVLLADRQETQYF.

Here the CDR3 reads CASSPPGLAHEQFF. The CDR3 region has the DNA TGTGCCAGCTCACCCCCAGGACTAGCCCATGAGCAGTTCTTC. The genes are TRBV18 and TRBJ2-1; TRBD2 agrees at 8 bases. J was trimmed by 8 bases and V by 3 bases; bases with no gene match: 6. Per the germline V gene, CDR1 is KGHSH and CDR2 is LQKENI. This CDR3 region has 14 residues.

The table lists this clone with a count of one. The gene calls are TRBV29-1 and TRBJ2-7; the match to TRBD1 covers 7 bases. V trimming: 1 base; J trimming: 6 bases; junction bases outside the gene matches: 6. Germline V gene data show CDR1 as SQVTM and CDR2 as ANQGSEA. This CDR3 contains 13 residues. DNA for the CDR3: TGCAGCGTTGAAGGACAGGGTCGGGTCGAGCAGTACTTC. Its protein product is CSVEGQGRVEQYF.

The chain is built from TRBV4-2 and TRBJ2-3; TRBD2 aligns across 8 bases. V lost 3 bases to trimming and J lost 1 base; unmatched junction nucleotides: 0. The CDR3 spans 14 residues. CDR1 is LGHNA and CDR2 is YNFKEQ in the germline V gene. Written as DNA, the CDR3 is TGTGCCAGCAGCCATAGCGGGGGCACAGATACGCAGTATTTT. It encodes CASSHSGGTDTQYF.

V is TRBV19 and J is TRBJ1-1; 9 bases fit TRBD1. The ends lost 4 bases at V and 10 bases at J; junction bases unmatched: 7. Germline V gene data show CDR1 as LNHDA and CDR2 as SQIVND (reference sequence). This CDR3 region has 13 residues. CDR3 region: CASSRTGGKGAFF. In DNA form, the CDR3 reads TGTGCCAGTAGTAGAACAGGGGGCAAGGGAGCTTTCTTT.

The CDR3: CASSQKDGDSYEQYF. The CDR3 region has the DNA TGCGCCAGCAGCCAAAAGGACGGGGATTCCTACGAGCAGTACTTC. The rearrangement uses TRBV4-1 and TRBJ2-7; a possible D gene is TRBD2 (5 bases). The CDR3 runs 15 residues. CDR1 MGHRA and CDR2 YSYEKL come from the germline V gene. The V end was cut by 2 bases, the J end by 1 base, with 12 bases between.

The rearrangement joins TRBV7-2 to TRBJ2-3; D is uncertain. The germline CDR1 and CDR2 sequences are SGHTA and FQGNSA. The V and J ends lost 1 base and 6 bases respectively, with 11 bases between them. CDR3 length equals 14 residues. The CDR3 nucleotides read TGTGCCAGCAGCTTAGTCGCCGGGTACGATACGCAGTATTTT. This gives the protein CASSLVAGYDTQYF. The complete variable domain, with remaining parts taken from reference TRBV7-2 and TRBJ2-3, reads GAGVSQSPSNKVTEKGKDVELRCDPISGHTALYWYRQSLGQGLEFLIYFQGNSAPDKSGLPSDRFSAERTGGSVSTLTIQRTQQEDSAVYLCASSLVAGYDTQYFGPGTRLTVL.

The rearrangement joins TRBV29-1 to TRBJ2-2, with TRBD2 matching 8 bases. Germline V gives CDR1 SQVTM, CDR2 ANQGSEA. J lost 4 bases, V lost 7 bases, and 8 bases had no gene match. This CDR3 is built from 14 residues. This CDR3 reads CSGGVAGPTGELFF. In DNA, the CDR3 is TGCAGCGGAGGGGTAGCGGGACCCACCGGGGAGCTGTTTTTT.

This clone has only a few counts. Other DNA sequences in this sample translate to the same CDR3. The J gene is TRBJ2-2, the V gene TRBV11-2, with a tentative D call TRBD1 (5 bases). CDR1 and CDR2 from the germline V gene are SGHAT and FQNNGV. V dropped 5 bases and J dropped 1 base, with 8 bases sitting between them. This CDR3 comprises 14 residues. The CDR3 DNA is TGTGCCAGCAGCCGAAGGGGGAACACCGGGGAGCTGTTTTTT. Its translation is CASSRRGNTGELFF.

The chain is built from TRBV28 and TRBJ2-1; TRBD2 matches 8 bases. Germline V CDR1 and CDR2: MDHEN, SYDVKM. V lost 1 base and J lost 5; bases outside the gene matches: 7. CDR3 length: 16 amino acids. The CDR3 coding sequence is TGTGCCAGCAGTTTATTGCCTAGCGGGCGTCACAATGAGCAGTTCTTC. Translation: CASSLLPSGRHNEQFF.

V and J are TRBV14 and TRBJ2-1, with TRBD2 as a possible D gene (6 bases). The germline V and J ends were trimmed by 0 bases and 8 bases, with 11 bases remaining between them. CDR1 and CDR2 from the germline V gene are SGHDN and FVKESK. The CDR3 is 14 amino acids. Here the CDR3 reads CASSQERLVDEQFF. CDR3 coding DNA: TGTGCCAGCAGCCAAGAAAGACTAGTCGATGAGCAGTTCTTC. Full variable domain (missing parts from reference TRBV14 and TRBJ2-1): EAGVTQFPSHSVIEKGQTVTLRCDPISGHDNLYWYRRVMGKEIKFLLHFVKESKQDESGMPNNRFLAERTGGTYSTLKVQPAELEDSGVYFCASSQERLVDEQFFGPGTRLTVL.

The V and J genes are TRBV2 and TRBJ1-1; D might be TRBD1 (5 bases). Deletions cut 10 bases from V and 4 bases from J, with 16 bases between. This CDR3 has 13 residues. Germline CDR1 is SNHLY and CDR2 is FYNNEI. The CDR3 bases are TGTGCCACTGAACGGGGGTTCGGCACTGAAGCTTTCTTT. Protein: CATERGFGTEAFF.

The CDR3 is CASSLEGATEAKNIQYF. Here the CDR3 DNA reads TGTGCCAGCAGCCTAGAGGGGGCGACTGAAGCCAAAAACATTCAGTACTTC. The chain has TRBV4-2 and TRBJ2-4; 7 bases agree with TRBD1. V trimming: 4 bases; J trimming: 0 bases; junction bases outside the gene matches: 9. The CDR3 runs 17 residues. Per the germline V gene, CDR1 is LGHNA and CDR2 is YNFKEQ.

The chain joins TRBV19 to TRBJ2-6; TRBD1 matches at 7 bases. There are 16 residues in the CDR3. Germline V gene sequence: CDR1 LNHDA, CDR2 SQIVND (reference sequence). V lost 5 bases to trimming and J lost 1 base; unmatched junction nucleotides: 5. The CDR3, as DNA: TGTGCCAGTAGTCCAGGGACAGCATCTGGGGCCAACGTCCTGACTTTC. Protein product: CASSPGTASGANVLTF. The variable domain in full, completed from reference TRBV19 and TRBJ2-6, reads DGGITQSPKYLFRKEGQNVTLSCEQNLNHDAMYWYRQDPGQGLRLIYYSQIVNDFQKGDIAEGYSVSREKKESFPLTVTSAQKNPTAFYLCASSPGTASGANVLTFGAGSRLTVL.

This clone has just a few counts. The V and J genes are TRBV9 and TRBJ2-7; 8 bases match TRBD1. J lost 6 bases, V lost 0 bases, and 5 bases had no gene match. The CDR3 extends over 14 amino acids. The germline V gene has CDR1 SGDLS and CDR2 YYNGEE. The CDR3 DNA follows: TGTGCCAGCAGCGTAGCTTACAGGGGGACCGAGCAGTACTTC. Translation: CASSVAYRGTEQYF.

This rearrangement joins TRBV10-3 to TRBJ1-2, with 7 bases matching TRBD1. Trimming removed 4 bases from V and 3 bases from J; junction bases left unmatched: 2. The CDR3 consists of 13 residues. CDR1 is ENHRY, CDR2 SYGVKD, per germline. The CDR3 DNA follows: TGTGCCATCAGTGGGGGGACAGACTATGGCTACACCTTC. This codes for CAISGGTDYGYTF.

The chain joins TRBV20-1 to TRBJ2-3; a weak D match, TRBD2 (5 bases). Per the germline V gene, CDR1 is DFQATT and CDR2 is SNEGSKA (reference sequence). This CDR3 comprises 11 residues. Trimming removed 2 bases from V and 8 bases from J, with 8 bases in between. The chain's CDR3 is CSARKAVTQYF. The CDR3 coding sequence is TGCAGTGCTAGAAAAGCGGTTACGCAGTATTTT.

Sample share makes this clone medium-sized. This chain joins TRBV4-2 and TRBJ2-2; 7 bases match TRBD1. The CDR3 consists of 15 residues. From germline, CDR1 is LGHNA and CDR2 YNFKEQ. Unmatched junction bases numbered 0, after V lost 1 base and J lost 1 base. The CDR3 spells CASSQGQGNTGELFF. CDR3 in DNA: TGTGCCAGCAGCCAAGGACAGGGGAACACCGGGGAGCTGTTTTTT.

The rearrangement uses TRBV18 and TRBJ1-3, with 7 bases matching TRBD1. Trimming cost V 0 bases and J 1 base; bases outside gene matches: 3. Germline values: CDR1 KGHSH, CDR2 LQKENI. CDR3 length: 16 residues. The CDR3 nucleotides are TGTGCCAGCTCACCACCGACAGGGAGGTCTGGAAACACCATATATTTT. It codes for CASSPPTGRSGNTIYF.

Regarding this clone: Within the sample, other DNA sequences also encode this same CDR3. The chain combines TRBV28 with TRBJ1-5; D gene ambiguous. The germline CDR1 and CDR2 sequences are MDHEN and SYDVKM. The CDR3 loop spans 14 amino acids. V was shortened by 2 bases and J by 2 bases, with 7 bases between the two germline ends. In DNA form, the CDR3 reads TGTGCCAGCAGTTTAAGGCAGGGCAATCAGCCCCAGCATTTT. This codes for CASSLRQGNQPQHF.

The chain carries TRBV5-1 and TRBJ1-1; weak D call: TRBD1 (6 bases). V was pared by 4 bases and J by 0 bases, with 13 bases between. The CDR3 covers 15 residues. CDR1 is SGHRS and CDR2 is YFSETQ in the germline V gene. The CDR3 DNA follows: TGCGCCAGCAGCACCACAGGGATGGTGAACACTGAAGCTTTCTTT. Translation: CASSTTGMVNTEAFF.

The rearrangement joins TRBV6-5 to TRBJ2-1, with a weak D call TRBD1 (6 bases). Germline CDR1 reads MNHEY; CDR2 reads SVGAGI. The CDR3 runs 14 residues. V was trimmed by 5 bases and J by 2 bases, leaving 10 bases between them. CDR3 DNA sequence: TGTGCCAGCAGTAGGGACAAAGCCTACAATGAGCAGTTCTTC. It yields the protein CASSRDKAYNEQFF.

The V gene is TRBV6-1, the J gene TRBJ1-3; the match to TRBD1 covers 7 bases. V lost 6 bases to trimming and J lost 0 bases; unmatched junction nucleotides: 5. Germline-derived CDR1 and CDR2 are MNHNS and SASEGT. The CDR3 runs to 15 residues. CDR3 protein: CASRQDRDSGNTIYF. The CDR3 bases are TGTGCCAGCAGGCAAGACAGGGACTCTGGAAACACCATATATTTT.

This chain uses TRBV2 with TRBJ2-3; D may be TRBD1 (5 bases). Trimming cost V 7 bases and J 5 bases, with 16 bases left between them. Germline-derived CDR1 and CDR2 are SNHLY and FYNNEI. This CDR3 has 14 residues. CDR3 sequence reads: CASTEARQGDTQYF. DNA of the CDR3: TGTGCCAGCACCGAAGCACGGCAGGGAGATACGCAGTATTTT.

The chain combines TRBV27 with TRBJ1-5; D gene uncertain. V lost 2 bases to trimming and J lost 4 bases, with 9 bases between them. Germline assignment: CDR1 MNHEY and CDR2 SMNVEV (reference sequence). This CDR3 spans 14 amino acids. The CDR3 DNA is TGTGCCAGCAGTTTAAAAGCCTCGAATCAGCCCCAGCATTTT. This sequence encodes CASSLKASNQPQHF.

The chain carries TRBV6-6 and TRBJ1-5; possible D gene TRBD1, 6 bases. Trimming removed 4 bases from V and 5 bases from J, with 15 bases in between. Looked up from germline, CDR1 is MNHNY and CDR2 is SVGAGI (reference sequence). CDR3 length: 15 amino acids. The CDR3 region has the DNA TGTGCCAGCAGTTTTGATCGGGGGGCTGATCAGCCCCAGCATTTT. Protein sequence: CASSFDRGADQPQHF.